Listed below are T cell receptor beta chains from one sample, sequenced in a study of shared clonotypes between healthy human individuals. Profiling relied on immunoSEQ multiplex PCR, and the TCRdb table lists in-frame clones only, not all of them. Found here are some 1,600,000 clones, 95% to 99% of them singletons; the top ten hold 0.4% to 0.45%. Sequencing used naive CD4+ T cells sorted from blood. The receptors here all came from a man aged 25 to 40 in good health. Both conserved end residues are part of each CDR3.

TRBV7-2	TRBJ2-3	CASSLAPSADTQYF
TRBV18	TRBJ1-3	CASSPRALGVGSGNTIYF
TRBV2	TRBJ2-5	CARNRPPNARAQYF
TRBV5-1	TRBJ1-1	CASATQGNTEAFF
TRBV11-2	TRBJ2-1	CASSLEFRLAGRSSYNEQFF
TRBV7-9	TRBJ2-7	CASSSKYRGDLSYEQYF
TRBV7-8	TRBJ2-2	CASSFAGGLMVGELFF
TRBV6-5	TRBJ2-5	CASSYSQGEETQYF
TRBV7-2	TRBJ1-2	CASSSPDRGRYGYTF
TRBV28	TRBJ1-3	CASRPTTGTGISISGNTIYF
TRBV28	TRBJ2-7	CASSFRTTYEQYF
TRBV5-4	TRBJ2-3	CASSFLAGVNLDTQYF
TRBV5-4	TRBJ2-3	CASSSDRRILGGTDTQYF
TRBV11-3	TRBJ2-1	CASSSGQVTHNEQFF
TRBV5-1	TRBJ2-3	CASSLESTDTQYF
TRBV6-5	TRBJ2-6	CASSYGGLSGANVLTF
TRBV6-5	TRBJ1-5	CASSPDRLNQPQHF
TRBV5-1	TRBJ2-5	CASSLIHGTGGKETQYF
TRBV18	TRBJ2-5	CASSPDGSRPSETQYF
TRBV29-1	TRBJ1-2	CSVGSHQGWDGYTF
TRBV4-1	TRBJ2-5	CASSQLAVETQYF
TRBV19	TRBJ1-3	CASRQVSGNTIYF
TRBV18	TRBJ1-2	CASTLQGPSGYTF
TRBV28	TRBJ1-2	CASSFIEEGYTF
TRBV27	TRBJ2-3	CASSLLVAGGADTQYF
TRBV18	TRBJ1-3	CASSPLGGSSGNTIYF
TRBV5-5	TRBJ2-1	CASTLGGSSYNEQFF
TRBV15	TRBJ2-1	CATSTGVLYNEQFF
TRBV5-4	TRBJ2-5	CASSASTGFETQYF
TRBV30	TRBJ2-1	CAWSPSTSGTYNEQFF
TRBV28	TRBJ2-7	CASSGGIAYEQYF
TRBV29-1	TRBJ1-1	CSVGGPEAFF
TRBV5-4	TRBJ1-2	CASRLTGGIGYTF
TRBV28	TRBJ1-5	CASSLRGRVQPQHF
TRBV18	TRBJ2-3	CASSPKDRVLTDTQYF
TRBV7-7	TRBJ2-5	CASSLGGTNQETQYF
TRBV28	TRBJ2-1	CASRKGLAYNEQFF
TRBV7-9	TRBJ2-7	CASSLSGEQYF
TRBV7-8	TRBJ2-1	CASSRQRGTGLNEQFF
TRBV28	TRBJ1-2	CASSSGGTNYGYTF
TRBV7-3	TRBJ2-1	CASSSSTSGRPFF
TRBV5-1	TRBJ2-5	CASSSQQGGETQYF
TRBV5-4	TRBJ1-2	CASSSGQGFNGYTF
TRBV29-1	TRBJ1-1	CSVEMGLNTEAFF
TRBV11-2	TRBJ1-2	CASRRPGRSPNYGYTF
TRBV4-1	TRBJ2-2	CASSPGRDRVLNTGELFF
TRBV4-3	TRBJ2-1	CASSLFARGSRNEQFF
TRBV19	TRBJ2-6	CASTRQGINSGANVLTF
TRBV7-9	TRBJ1-3	CASSHSPGSGNTIYF
TRBV14	TRBJ2-7	CASSQRQGRYEQYF
TRBV5-1	TRBJ2-7	CASSTRTSGNYEQYF
TRBV6-5	TRBJ1-5	CASGPGSGGDWPQHF
TRBV7-2	TRBJ2-1	CASSLDNGGLNEQFF
TRBV5-1	TRBJ1-5	CASSPMPDQPQHF